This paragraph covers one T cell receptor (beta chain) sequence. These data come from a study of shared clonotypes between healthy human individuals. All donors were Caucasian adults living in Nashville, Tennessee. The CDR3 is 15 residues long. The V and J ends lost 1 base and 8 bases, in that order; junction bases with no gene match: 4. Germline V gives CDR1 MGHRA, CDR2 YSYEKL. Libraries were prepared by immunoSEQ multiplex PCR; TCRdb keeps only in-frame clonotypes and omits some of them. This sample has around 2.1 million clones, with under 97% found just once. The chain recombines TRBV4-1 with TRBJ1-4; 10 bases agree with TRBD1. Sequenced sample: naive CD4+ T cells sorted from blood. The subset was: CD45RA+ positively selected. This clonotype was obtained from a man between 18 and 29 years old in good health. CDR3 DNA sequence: TGCGCCAGCAGCCAAGCGAGGACAGGGGGAGAAAAACTGTTTTTT. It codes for CASSQARTGGEKLFF.